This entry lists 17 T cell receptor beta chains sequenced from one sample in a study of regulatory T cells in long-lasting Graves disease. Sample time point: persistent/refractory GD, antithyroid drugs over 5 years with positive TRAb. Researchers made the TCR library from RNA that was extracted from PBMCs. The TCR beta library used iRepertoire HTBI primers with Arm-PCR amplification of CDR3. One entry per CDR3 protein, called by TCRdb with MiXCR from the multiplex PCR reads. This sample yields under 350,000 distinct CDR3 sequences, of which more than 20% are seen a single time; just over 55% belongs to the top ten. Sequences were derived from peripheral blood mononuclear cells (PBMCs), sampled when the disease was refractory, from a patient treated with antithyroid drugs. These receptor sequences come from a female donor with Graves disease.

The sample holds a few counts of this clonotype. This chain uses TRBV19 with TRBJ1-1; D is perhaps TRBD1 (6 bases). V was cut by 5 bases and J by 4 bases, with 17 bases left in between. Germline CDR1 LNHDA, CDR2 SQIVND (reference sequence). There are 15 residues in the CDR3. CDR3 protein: CASSRAGEGITEAFF. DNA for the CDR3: TGTGCCAGTAGTCGGGCAGGGGAGGGGATCACTGAAGCTTTCTTT. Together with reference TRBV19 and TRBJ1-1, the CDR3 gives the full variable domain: DGGITQSPKYLFRKEGQNVTLSCEQNLNHDAMYWYRQDPGQGLRLIYYSQIVNDFQKGDIAEGYSVSREKKESFPLTVTSAQKNPTAFYLCASSRAGEGITEAFFGQGTRLTVV.

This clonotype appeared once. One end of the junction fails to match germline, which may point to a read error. The CDR3 nucleotides are TGTGCCAGCAGCTTAGCGGGAGGCCACTACAATGAGCAGTTCTTC. Protein product: CASSLAGGHYNEQFF. This chain uses TRBV12-3 or TRBV12-4 with TRBJ2-1, with 10 bases that match TRBD2. The CDR3 covers 15 residues.

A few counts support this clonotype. The chain's CDR3 is CASRVPNTGELFF. Here the CDR3 DNA reads TGTGCCAGTCGGGTTCCGAACACCGGGGAGCTGTTTTTT. The V and J genes are TRBV19 and TRBJ2-2; D gene ambiguous. Germline CDR1 is LNHDA and CDR2 is SQIVND (reference sequence). The V gene lost 8 bases and the J gene lost 0 bases, with 7 bases spanning the gap. The CDR3 contains 13 residues.

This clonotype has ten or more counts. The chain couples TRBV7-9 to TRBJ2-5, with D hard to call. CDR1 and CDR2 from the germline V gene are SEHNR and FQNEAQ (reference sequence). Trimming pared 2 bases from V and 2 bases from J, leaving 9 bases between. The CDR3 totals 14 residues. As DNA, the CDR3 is TGTGCCAGCAGCTTAAGGCCTAATCAAGAGACCCAGTACTTC. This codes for CASSLRPNQETQYF.

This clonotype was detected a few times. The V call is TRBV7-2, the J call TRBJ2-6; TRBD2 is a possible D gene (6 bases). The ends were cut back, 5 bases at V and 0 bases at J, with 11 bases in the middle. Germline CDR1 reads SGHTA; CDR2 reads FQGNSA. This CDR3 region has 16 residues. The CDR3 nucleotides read TGTGCCAGCAGCGTGGACGGGAGCTCTGGGGCCAACGTCCTGACTTTC. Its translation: CASSVDGSSGANVLTF.

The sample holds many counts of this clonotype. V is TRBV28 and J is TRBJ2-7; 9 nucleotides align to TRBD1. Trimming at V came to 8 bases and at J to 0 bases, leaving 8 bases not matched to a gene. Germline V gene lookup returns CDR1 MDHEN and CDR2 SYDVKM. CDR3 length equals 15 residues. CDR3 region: CASDHRGPSSYEQYF. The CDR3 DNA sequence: TGTGCCAGCGACCACAGGGGGCCAAGCTCCTACGAGCAGTACTTC.

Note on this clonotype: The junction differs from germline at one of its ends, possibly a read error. CDR3: CANSPDRGGYTF. CDR3 DNA: TGTGCCAACTCACCGGACAGGGGAGGCTACACCTTC. This chain joins TRBV18 and TRBJ1-2; 9 positions agree with TRBD1. Germline CDR1 KGHSH, CDR2 LQKENI. This CDR3 comprises 12 residues. Complete variable domain (other parts from reference TRBV18 and TRBJ1-2): NAGVMQNPRHLVRRRGQEARLRCSPMKGHSHVYWYRQLPEEGLKFMVYLQKENIIDESGMPKERFSAEFPKEGPSILRIQQVVRGDSAAYFCANSPDRGGYTFGSGTRLTVV.

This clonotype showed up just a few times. CDR3 loop: CARGIKETSGRADPYEQYF. CDR3 in DNA: TGCGCCCGAGGAATCAAAGAGACTAGCGGGAGGGCCGATCCATACGAGCAGTACTTC. The genes are TRBV10-1 and TRBJ2-7; 14 positions agree with TRBD2. The CDR3 runs to 19 residues. Trimming cost V 11 bases and J 4 bases; bases outside gene matches: 22. Germline V gene data show CDR1 as WNHNN and CDR2 as SYGVQD (reference sequence).

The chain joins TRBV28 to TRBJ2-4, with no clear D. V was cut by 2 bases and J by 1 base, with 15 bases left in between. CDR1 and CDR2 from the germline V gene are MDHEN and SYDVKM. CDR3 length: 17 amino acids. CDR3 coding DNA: TGTGCCAGCAGTTTAGGGTTCGCCAAGAGCGCCAAAAACATTCAGTACTTC. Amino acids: CASSLGFAKSAKNIQYF.

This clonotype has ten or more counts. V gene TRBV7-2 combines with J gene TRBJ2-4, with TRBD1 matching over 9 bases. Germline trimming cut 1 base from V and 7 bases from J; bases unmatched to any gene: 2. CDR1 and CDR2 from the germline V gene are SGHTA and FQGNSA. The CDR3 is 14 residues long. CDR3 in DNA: TGTGCCAGCAGCTTAGGGACAGGGGCCAACATTCAGTACTTC. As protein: CASSLGTGANIQYF.

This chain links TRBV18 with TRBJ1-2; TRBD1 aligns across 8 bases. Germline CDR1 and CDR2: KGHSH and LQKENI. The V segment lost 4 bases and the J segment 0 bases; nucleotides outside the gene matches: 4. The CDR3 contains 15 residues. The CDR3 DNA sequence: TGTGCCAGCTCACAACGGACAGGGACTAACTATGGCTACACCTTC. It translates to CASSQRTGTNYGYTF.

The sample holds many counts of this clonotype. The CDR3 nucleotides are TGTGCCAGCAGCTTAGGACAGGGGACCGAAGAGACCCAGTACTTC. Translated: CASSLGQGTEETQYF. The V gene is TRBV13, the J gene TRBJ2-5; 7 positions match TRBD1. The CDR3 loop spans 15 amino acids. Looked up from germline, CDR1 is PRHDT and CDR2 is FYEKMQ (reference sequence). V gave up 0 bases and J gave up 3 bases; unmatched junction bases: 4.

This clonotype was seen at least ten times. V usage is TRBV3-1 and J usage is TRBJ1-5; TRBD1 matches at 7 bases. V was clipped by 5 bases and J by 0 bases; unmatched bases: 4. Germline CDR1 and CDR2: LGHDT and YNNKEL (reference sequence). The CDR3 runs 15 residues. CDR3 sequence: CASSWTGDSNQPQHF. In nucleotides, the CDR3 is TGTGCCAGCAGCTGGACAGGCGATAGCAATCAGCCCCAGCATTTT.

CDR3 in DNA: TGCGCCAGCAGCCAAGGGGGTAGGGGAACCGGGGAGCTGTTTTTT. This gives the protein CASSQGGRGTGELFF. The rearrangement joins TRBV4-3 to TRBJ2-2; D is possibly TRBD1 (5 bases). Trimming cost V 1 base and J 5 bases, with 11 bases left between them. The CDR3 is 15 amino acids. Germline V gives CDR1 LGHNA, CDR2 YSLEER.

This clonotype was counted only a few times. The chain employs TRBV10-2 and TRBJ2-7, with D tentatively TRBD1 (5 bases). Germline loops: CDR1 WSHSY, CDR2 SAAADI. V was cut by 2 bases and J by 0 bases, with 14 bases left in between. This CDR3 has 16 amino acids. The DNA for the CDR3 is TGCGCCAGCAGTGAGAGTTCCGCAGGGCTCTCCTACGAGCAGTACTTC. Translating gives CASSESSAGLSYEQYF.

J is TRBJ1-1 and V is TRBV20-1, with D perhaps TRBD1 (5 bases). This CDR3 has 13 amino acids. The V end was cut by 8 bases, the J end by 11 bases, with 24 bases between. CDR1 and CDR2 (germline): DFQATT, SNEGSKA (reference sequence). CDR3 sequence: CSPSLNRILAAFF. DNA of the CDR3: TGCAGTCCGTCCCTTAACAGGATTTTAGCGGCTTTCTTT.

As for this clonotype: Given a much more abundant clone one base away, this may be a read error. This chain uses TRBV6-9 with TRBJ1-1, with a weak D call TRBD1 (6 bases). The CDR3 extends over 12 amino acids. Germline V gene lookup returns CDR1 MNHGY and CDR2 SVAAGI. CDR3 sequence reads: CASSYNRAEALF. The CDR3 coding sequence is TGTGCCAGCAGTTACAACAGGGCGGAAGCTCTCTTT.